These 7 T cell receptor beta chains share one sample of origin, sequenced in a study of T cell changes during pregnancy in multiple sclerosis. TCRdb's copy holds only in-frame clones and misses some; the assay was immunoSEQ multiplex PCR. The table lists 40,000 to 55,000 clones, roughly nine tenths of them singletons. Here the sequenced sample was CD4+ T cells from peripheral blood mononuclear cells, taken in the first trimester of pregnancy. All receptors derive from a female donor with multiple sclerosis, enrolled in a pregnancy study.

The V gene is TRBV5-6, the J gene TRBJ2-1; 9 bases map to TRBD2. There are 15 residues in the CDR3. The germline CDR1 and CDR2 sequences are SGHDT and YYEEEE. J gave up 8 bases and V 4 bases, and 10 bases lay outside the gene matches. The DNA of the CDR3 is TGTGCCAGCAGCCCCGGGTTAGCGGGAGTCCATGAGCAGTTCTTC. Amino acid sequence: CASSPGLAGVHEQFF.

The chain recombines TRBV25-1 with TRBJ2-7; D gene uncertain. The CDR3 is made up of 14 amino acids. Trimming removed 4 bases from V and 4 bases from J, with 14 bases in between. Germline V gene lookup returns CDR1 MGHDK and CDR2 SYGVNS. The CDR3, as DNA: TGTGCCAGCAGTGCAAGAACAGCCCCGTACGAGCAGTACTTC. This codes for CASSARTAPYEQYF.

The CDR3 here is CASSDRGSSYNEQFF. In DNA form, the CDR3 reads TGCGCCAGCAGTGATCGGGGGAGCTCCTACAATGAGCAGTTCTTC. V and J are TRBV10-1 and TRBJ2-1, with D possibly TRBD2 on 6 matching bases. The V gene's germline CDR1 is WNHNN and CDR2 SYGVQD (reference sequence). CDR3 length equals 15 residues. V lost 3 bases to trimming and J lost 0 bases, with 9 bases between them.

V is TRBV6-6 and J is TRBJ1-2; D is uncertain. The CDR3 totals 12 residues. Per the germline V gene, CDR1 is MNHNY and CDR2 is SVGAGI (reference sequence). V gave up 6 bases and J gave up 8 bases, with 13 bases separating them. The CDR3: CASSLHEEGYTF. CDR3 DNA sequence: TGTGCCAGCAGCCTGCACGAGGAGGGCTACACCTTC.

The V call is TRBV9, the J call TRBJ2-3; 9 nucleotides line up with TRBD2. J lost 0 bases, V lost 3 bases, and 5 bases had no gene match. This CDR3 spans 16 amino acids. CDR1 is SGDLS and CDR2 is YYNGEE in the germline V gene. In DNA form, the CDR3 reads TGTGCCAGCAGCGCCAGTACTAGCGGGAGCACAGATACGCAGTATTTT. It encodes CASSASTSGSTDTQYF.

This chain connects TRBV6-5 to TRBJ1-2; no reliable D call. The CDR3 has 11 residues. Between the trimmed V and J ends, which lost 5 bases and 4 bases, there was a span of 5 bases. CDR1 and CDR2 from the germline V gene are MNHEY and SVGAGI. CDR3 amino acids: CASSVLYGYTF. The CDR3 coding sequence is TGTGCCAGCAGTGTCCTCTATGGCTACACCTTC.

The chain joins TRBV19 to TRBJ1-3; TRBD1 agrees at 10 bases. CDR3 length: 15 amino acids. Germline CDR1 is LNHDA and CDR2 is SQIVND (reference sequence). V shed 11 bases and J 3 bases; nucleotides not matched to a gene: 10. The CDR3 DNA reads as TGTGCCCATGAACCGGGACAGGGGTTTGGAAACACCATATATTTT. It yields the protein CAHEPGQGFGNTIYF. The whole variable domain, remainder taken from reference TRBV19 and TRBJ1-3, is DGGITQSPKYLFRKEGQNVTLSCEQNLNHDAMYWYRQDPGQGLRLIYYSQIVNDFQKGDIAEGYSVSREKKESFPLTVTSAQKNPTAFYLCAHEPGQGFGNTIYFGEGSWLTVV.